This T cell receptor beta chain was found in a study of OX40 agonist ivuxolimab in advanced cancers. At the level of the study: Patients received the agonistic anti-OX40 (CD134) antibody ivuxolimab. The group had a mean age of roughly 65 years, ranged from about 20 to 90, and was around 82% male.

Measured with immunoSEQ multiplex PCR; TCRdb has only the in-frame clones, and not every one. The table records tens of thousands of clones, 75% to 90% of them present only once. The germline V and J ends were trimmed by 6 bases and 0 bases, with 17 bases remaining between them. The CDR3 sequence is 17 residues long. Germline values: CDR1 SGHTA, CDR2 FQGNSA. The receptor's source is an adult with an advanced solid tumor such as melanoma, head and neck, liver or kidney cancer. The chain is built from TRBV7-2 and TRBJ2-2; maybe TRBD2 (6 bases). Sequencing used CD4+ or CD8+ T cells sorted from blood, obtained in a trial of the OX40 agonist ivuxolimab. CDR3: CASSPGVAEANTGELFF. The CDR3 DNA reads TGTGCCAGCAGTCCGGGTGTAGCGGAGGCGAACACCGGGGAGCTGTTTTTT.